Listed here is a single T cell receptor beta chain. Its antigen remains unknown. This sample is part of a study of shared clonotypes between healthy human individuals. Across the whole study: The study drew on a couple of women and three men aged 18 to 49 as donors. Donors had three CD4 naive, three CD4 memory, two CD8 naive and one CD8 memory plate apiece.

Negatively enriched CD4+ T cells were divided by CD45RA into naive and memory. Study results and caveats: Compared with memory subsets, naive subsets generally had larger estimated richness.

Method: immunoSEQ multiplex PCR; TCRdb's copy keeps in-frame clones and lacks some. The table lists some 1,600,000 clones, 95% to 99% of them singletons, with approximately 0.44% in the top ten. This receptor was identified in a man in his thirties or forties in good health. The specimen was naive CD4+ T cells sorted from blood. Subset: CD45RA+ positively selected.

In DNA form, the CDR3 reads TGTGCCAGCAGTATCCCAGGGGATCCCCTCTACGAGCAGTACTTC. Its translation: CASSIPGDPLYEQYF. The chain carries TRBV28 and TRBJ2-7, with D maybe TRBD1 (6 bases). The CDR3 length is 15 residues. V was pared by 5 bases and J by 3 bases, with 17 bases between. Germline CDR1 reads MDHEN; CDR2 reads SYDVKM.